The entry below gives a single T cell receptor beta chain sequence along with its context. This specimen belongs to a study of blood T cell repertoires in COVID-19. Across the whole study: PBMCs, B-cell-depleted T cells, or T cells provided the cDNA or gDNA that made up the material.

In the original analysis: For nucleated cells, counts were estimated from reference gene primer amplification. Sequencing used immunoSEQ multiplex PCR; TCRdb keeps in-frame clones, though not all of them. That table gives V, J and clone size, and the DNA gave D and trimming. The sample has around 200,000 clones; around four fifths are singletons. After removal of 5 bases from V and 4 bases from J, the junction contained 2 bases not matched to a gene. Germline assignment: CDR1 MNHNY and CDR2 SVGAGI (reference sequence). The CDR3 contains 13 residues. Material for sequencing was peripheral blood. The clonotype originates from a man in his forties with active or convalescent COVID-19. The chain combines TRBV6-6 with TRBJ2-5; TRBD2 aligns across 9 bases. The CDR3 is CASSLSGRETQYF. CDR3 in DNA: TGTGCCAGCAGTCTTAGCGGGAGAGAGACCCAGTACTTC.